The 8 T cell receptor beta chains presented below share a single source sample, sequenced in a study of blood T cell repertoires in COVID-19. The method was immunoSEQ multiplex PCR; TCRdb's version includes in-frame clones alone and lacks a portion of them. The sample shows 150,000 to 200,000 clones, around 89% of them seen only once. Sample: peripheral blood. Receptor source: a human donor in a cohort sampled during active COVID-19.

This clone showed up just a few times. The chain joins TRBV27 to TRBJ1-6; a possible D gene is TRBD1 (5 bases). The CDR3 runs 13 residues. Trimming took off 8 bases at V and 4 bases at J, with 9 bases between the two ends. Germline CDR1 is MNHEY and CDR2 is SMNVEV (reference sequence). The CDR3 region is CASGAGYNSPLHF. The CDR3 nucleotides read TGTGCCAGCGGGGCGGGGTATAATTCACCCCTCCACTTT.

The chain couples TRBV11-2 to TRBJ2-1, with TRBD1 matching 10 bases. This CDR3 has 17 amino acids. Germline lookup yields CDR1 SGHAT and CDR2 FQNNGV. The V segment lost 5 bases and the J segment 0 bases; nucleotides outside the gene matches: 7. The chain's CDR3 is CASSRGQGDSSYNEQFF. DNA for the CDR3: TGTGCCAGCAGCCGAGGACAGGGGGATAGCTCCTACAATGAGCAGTTCTTC.

The DNA for the CDR3 is TGCGCCAGCAGCTTACGATCCCTAGCGGGAGTCCCGGAGACCCAGTACTTC. Protein product: CASSLRSLAGVPETQYF. J is TRBJ2-5 and V is TRBV5-1, with 10 nucleotides matching TRBD2. After removal of 2 bases from V and 5 bases from J, the junction contained 12 bases not matched to a gene. This CDR3 comprises 17 residues. Germline V lookup: CDR1 SGHRS, CDR2 YFSETQ.

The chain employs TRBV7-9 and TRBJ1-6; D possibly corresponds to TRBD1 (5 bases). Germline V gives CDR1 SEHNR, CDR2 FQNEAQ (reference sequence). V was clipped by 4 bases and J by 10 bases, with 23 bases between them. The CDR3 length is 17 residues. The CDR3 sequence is CASSSGPTGPVGSPLHF. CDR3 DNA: TGTGCCAGCAGCTCGGGCCCTACAGGCCCGGTCGGCTCACCCCTCCACTTT.

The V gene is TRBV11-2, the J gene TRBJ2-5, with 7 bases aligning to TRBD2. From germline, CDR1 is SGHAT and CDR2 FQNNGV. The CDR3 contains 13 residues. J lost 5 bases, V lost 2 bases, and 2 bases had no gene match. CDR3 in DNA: TGTGCCAGCAGCTTATGGGAGGGTGAGACCCAGTACTTC. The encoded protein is CASSLWEGETQYF.

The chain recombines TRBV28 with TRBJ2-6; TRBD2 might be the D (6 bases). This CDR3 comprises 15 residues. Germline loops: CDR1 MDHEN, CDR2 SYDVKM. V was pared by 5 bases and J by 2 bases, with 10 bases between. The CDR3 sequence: CASSPPGAGANVLTF. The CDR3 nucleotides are TGTGCCAGCAGTCCTCCGGGGGCTGGGGCCAACGTCCTGACTTTC.

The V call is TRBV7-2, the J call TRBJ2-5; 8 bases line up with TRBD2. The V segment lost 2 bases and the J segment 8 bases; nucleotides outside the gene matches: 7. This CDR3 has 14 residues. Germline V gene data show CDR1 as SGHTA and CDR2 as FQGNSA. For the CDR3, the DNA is TGTGCCAGCAGCTTAACCGGGGGGGTAGAAACCCAGTACTTC. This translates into CASSLTGGVETQYF.

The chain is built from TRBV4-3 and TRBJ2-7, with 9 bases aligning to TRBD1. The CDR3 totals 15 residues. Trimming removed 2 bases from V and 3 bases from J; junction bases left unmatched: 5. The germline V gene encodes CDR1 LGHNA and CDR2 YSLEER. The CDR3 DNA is TGCGCCAGCAGCCAACTAGACAGGGGGGGCTACGAGCAGTACTTC. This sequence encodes CASSQLDRGGYEQYF.